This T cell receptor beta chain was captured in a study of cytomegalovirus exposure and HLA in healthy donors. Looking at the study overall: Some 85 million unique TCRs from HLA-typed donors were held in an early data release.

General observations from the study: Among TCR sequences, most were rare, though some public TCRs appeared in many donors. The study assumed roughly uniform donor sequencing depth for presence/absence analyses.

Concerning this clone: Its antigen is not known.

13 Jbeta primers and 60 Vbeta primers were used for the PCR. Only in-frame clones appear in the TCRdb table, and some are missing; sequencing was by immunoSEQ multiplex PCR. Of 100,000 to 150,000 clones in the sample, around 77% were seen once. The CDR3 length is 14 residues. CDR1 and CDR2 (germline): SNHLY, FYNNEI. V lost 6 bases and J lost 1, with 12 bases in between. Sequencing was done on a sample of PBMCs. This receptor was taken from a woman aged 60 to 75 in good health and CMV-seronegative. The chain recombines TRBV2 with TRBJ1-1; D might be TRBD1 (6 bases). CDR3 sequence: CASREDSPNTEAFF. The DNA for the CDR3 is TGTGCCAGCAGGGAGGACAGTCCGAACACTGAAGCTTTCTTT.